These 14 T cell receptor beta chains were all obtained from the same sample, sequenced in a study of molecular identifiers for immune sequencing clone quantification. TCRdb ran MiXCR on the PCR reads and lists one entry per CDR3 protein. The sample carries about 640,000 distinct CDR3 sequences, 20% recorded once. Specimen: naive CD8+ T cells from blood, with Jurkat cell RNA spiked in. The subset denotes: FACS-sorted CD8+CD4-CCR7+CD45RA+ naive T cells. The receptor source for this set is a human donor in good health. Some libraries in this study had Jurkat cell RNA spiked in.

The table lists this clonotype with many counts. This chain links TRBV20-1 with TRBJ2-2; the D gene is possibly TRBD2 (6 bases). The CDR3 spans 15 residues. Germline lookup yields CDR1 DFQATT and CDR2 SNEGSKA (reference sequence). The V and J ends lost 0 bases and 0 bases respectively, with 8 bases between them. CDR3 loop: CSARDLASNTGELFF. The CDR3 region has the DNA TGCAGTGCTAGAGACCTAGCGTCGAACACCGGGGAGCTGTTTTTT.

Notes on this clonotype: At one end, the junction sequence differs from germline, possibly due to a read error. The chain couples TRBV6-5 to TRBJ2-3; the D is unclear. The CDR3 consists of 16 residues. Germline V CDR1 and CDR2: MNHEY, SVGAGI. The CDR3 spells CASSTLGLSFTETQYF. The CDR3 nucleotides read TGTGCCAGCAGCACTCTGGGGTTGTCCTTCACAGAAACGCAGTATTTT.

CDR3 DNA sequence: TGTGCCAGCAGTGTGACCGAACATTCTAACTATGGCTACACCTTC. It is translated as CASSVTEHSNYGYTF. This chain links TRBV6-5 with TRBJ1-2; D gene uncertain. Trimming pared 5 bases from V and 0 bases from J, leaving 13 bases between. CDR3 length equals 15 residues. Germline V gene lookup returns CDR1 MNHEY and CDR2 SVGAGI.

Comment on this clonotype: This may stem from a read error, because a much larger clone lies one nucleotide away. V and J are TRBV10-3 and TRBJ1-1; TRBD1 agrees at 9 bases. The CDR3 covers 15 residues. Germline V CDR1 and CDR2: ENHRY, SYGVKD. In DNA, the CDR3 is TGTGCCGTCAGTGGGTCGGGACAGGGCAACACTGAAGCTTTCTTT. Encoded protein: CAVSGSGQGNTEAFF.

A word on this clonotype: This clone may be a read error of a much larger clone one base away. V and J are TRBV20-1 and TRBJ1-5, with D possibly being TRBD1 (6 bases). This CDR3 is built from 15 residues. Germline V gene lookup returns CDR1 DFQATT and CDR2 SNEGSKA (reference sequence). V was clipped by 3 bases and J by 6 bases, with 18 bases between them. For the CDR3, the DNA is TGCAGTGCTAGTGGGGGGGCCTTTCGGAGTCAGCCCCAGCATTTT. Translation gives CSASGGAFRSQPQHF.

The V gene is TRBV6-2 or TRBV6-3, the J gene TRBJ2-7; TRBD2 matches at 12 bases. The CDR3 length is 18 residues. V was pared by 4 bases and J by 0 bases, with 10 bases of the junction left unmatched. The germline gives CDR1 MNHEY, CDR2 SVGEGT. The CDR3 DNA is TGTGCCAGCAGTTCCCTATCCGGGACTAGCGGGTACTCCTACGAGCAGTACTTC. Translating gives CASSSLSGTSGYSYEQYF.

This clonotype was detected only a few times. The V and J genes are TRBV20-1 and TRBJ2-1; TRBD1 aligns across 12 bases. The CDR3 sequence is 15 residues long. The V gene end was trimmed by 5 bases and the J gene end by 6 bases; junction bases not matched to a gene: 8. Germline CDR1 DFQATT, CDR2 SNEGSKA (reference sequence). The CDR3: CSAGPEGQGANEQFF. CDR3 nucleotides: TGCAGTGCTGGACCCGAGGGACAGGGGGCCAATGAGCAGTTCTTC.

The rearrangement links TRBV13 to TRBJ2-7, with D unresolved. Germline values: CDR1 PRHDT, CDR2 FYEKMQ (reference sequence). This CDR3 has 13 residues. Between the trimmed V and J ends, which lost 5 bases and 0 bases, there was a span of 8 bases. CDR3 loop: CASSLLSSYEQYF. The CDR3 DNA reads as TGTGCCAGCAGCCTCCTGAGCTCCTACGAGCAGTACTTC.

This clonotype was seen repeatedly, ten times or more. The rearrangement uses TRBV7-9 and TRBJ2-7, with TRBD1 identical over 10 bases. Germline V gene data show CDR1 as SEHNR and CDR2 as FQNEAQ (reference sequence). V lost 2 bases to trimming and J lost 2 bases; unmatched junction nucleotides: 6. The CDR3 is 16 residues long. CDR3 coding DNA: TGTGCCAGCAGCTTACCCTTGGACAGGGGGACCTACGAGCAGTACTTC. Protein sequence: CASSLPLDRGTYEQYF.

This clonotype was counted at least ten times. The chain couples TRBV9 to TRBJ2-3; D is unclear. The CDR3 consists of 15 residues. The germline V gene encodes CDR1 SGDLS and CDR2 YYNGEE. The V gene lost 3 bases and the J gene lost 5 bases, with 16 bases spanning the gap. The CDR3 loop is CASSAALYMGDTQYF. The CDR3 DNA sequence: TGTGCCAGCAGCGCGGCTCTTTATATGGGAGATACGCAGTATTTT.

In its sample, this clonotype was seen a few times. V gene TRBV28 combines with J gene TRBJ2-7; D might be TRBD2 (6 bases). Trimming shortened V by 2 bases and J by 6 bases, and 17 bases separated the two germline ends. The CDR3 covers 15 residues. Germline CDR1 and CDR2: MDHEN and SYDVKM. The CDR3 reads CASSLRGQRAFEQYF. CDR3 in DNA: TGTGCCAGCAGTTTACGAGGGCAGCGGGCGTTCGAGCAGTACTTC.

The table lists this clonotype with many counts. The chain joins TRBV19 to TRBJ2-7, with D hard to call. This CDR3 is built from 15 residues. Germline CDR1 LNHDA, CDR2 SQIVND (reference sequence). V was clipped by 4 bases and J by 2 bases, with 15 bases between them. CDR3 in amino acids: CASSTPLGNAYEQYF. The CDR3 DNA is TGTGCCAGTAGTACCCCTCTGGGCAACGCCTACGAGCAGTACTTC.

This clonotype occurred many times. CDR3 region: CASSLVLAEVSYEQYF. The CDR3 nucleotides read TGTGCCAGCAGCTTAGTCCTAGCGGAAGTCTCCTACGAGCAGTACTTC. The chain is built from TRBV7-9 and TRBJ2-7, with 7 bases aligning to TRBD2. The length of the CDR3 is 16 residues. Germline V CDR1 and CDR2: SEHNR, FQNEAQ (reference sequence). V shed 1 base, J shed 0 bases, and the junction held 6 bases outside the gene matches.

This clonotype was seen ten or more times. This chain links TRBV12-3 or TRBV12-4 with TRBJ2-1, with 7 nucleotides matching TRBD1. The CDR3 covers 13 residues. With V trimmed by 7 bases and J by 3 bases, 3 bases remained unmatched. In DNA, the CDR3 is TGTGCCAGCACCGGGACAGTCTACAATGAGCAGTTCTTC. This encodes CASTGTVYNEQFF.